Each of the 14 T cell receptor beta chains below was sequenced from the same sample in a study of cytomegalovirus exposure and HLA in healthy donors. The PCR used 60 Vbeta and 13 Jbeta primers. The protocol was immunoSEQ multiplex PCR, while the TCRdb copy is restricted to in-frame clones and leaves out a portion. The table lists around 140,000 clones, about four fifths of them singletons. The sequencing sample was made of PBMCs. These receptors all come from a woman younger than 35 in good health and CMV-seropositive.

V usage is TRBV29-1 and J usage is TRBJ2-5; tentatively, D is TRBD2 (5 bases). The V end lost 4 bases, the J end lost 5 bases, and 17 bases lay between the germline ends. CDR1 and CDR2 from the germline V gene are SQVTM and ANQGSEA. The CDR3 has 14 amino acids. The CDR3 DNA reads TGCAGCGTTGGGAGCGGAGGCTCTTGGGAGACCCAGTACTTC. It translates to CSVGSGGSWETQYF.

The genes are TRBV28 and TRBJ2-5, with TRBD2 matching over 8 bases. Losses at the gene ends were 0 bases for V and 3 bases for J; bases not matched to a gene: 6. The CDR3 sequence is 16 residues long. CDR1 is MDHEN, CDR2 SYDVKM, per germline. For the CDR3, the DNA is TGTGCCAGCAGTTTATGGGTCGGGGGGGATGAAGAGACCCAGTACTTC. Its translation: CASSLWVGGDEETQYF.

DNA for the CDR3: TGTGCCAGCAGCTCTAGAGGTACCTTAGTGGGTAACAATGAGCAGTTCTTC. This sequence encodes CASSSRGTLVGNNEQFF. This chain uses TRBV7-9 with TRBJ2-1; D not certain. This CDR3 spans 17 amino acids. The germline gives CDR1 SEHNR, CDR2 FQNEAQ (reference sequence). The V end was cut by 4 bases, the J end by 5 bases, with 21 bases between. Based on the CDR3 plus reference TRBV7-9 and TRBJ2-1, the full variable domain is DTGVSQNPRHKITKRGQNVTFRCDPISEHNRLYWYRQTLGQGPEFLTYFQNEAQLEKSRLLSDRFSAERPKGSFSTLEIQRTEQGDSAMYLCASSSRGTLVGNNEQFFGPGTRLTVL.

This clone came up once. The chain links TRBV6-1 to TRBJ1-2; D remains ambiguous. Germline V gene lookup returns CDR1 MNHNS and CDR2 SASEGT. The V end was cut by 7 bases, the J end by 6 bases, with 18 bases between. The CDR3 loop spans 14 amino acids. CDR3 region: CASTPSLSGNGYTF. As DNA, the CDR3 is TGTGCCAGCACCCCCTCACTGAGCGGGAATGGCTACACCTTC.

The chain carries TRBV5-1 and TRBJ2-2; D ambiguous. CDR3 size: 14 residues. Germline V gene lookup returns CDR1 SGHRS and CDR2 YFSETQ. With 0 bases removed from V and 1 base from J, the gap between germline ends came to 4 bases. Here the CDR3 DNA reads TGCGCCAGCAGCTTGGACGGGAACACCGGGGAGCTGTTTTTT. Protein: CASSLDGNTGELFF.

About this clone itself: The same CDR3 can be traced to other DNA sequences in this sample. The gene calls are TRBV19 and TRBJ2-5, with D maybe TRBD2 (5 bases). The CDR3 has 11 amino acids. From germline, CDR1 is LNHDA and CDR2 SQIVND (reference sequence). Trimming removed 6 bases at V and 5 bases at J, with 7 bases between. CDR3 sequence: CASSSGETQYF. The DNA for the CDR3 is TGTGCCAGTAGCTCGGGGGAGACCCAGTACTTC. The whole variable domain, remainder taken from reference TRBV19 and TRBJ2-5, is DGGITQSPKYLFRKEGQNVTLSCEQNLNHDAMYWYRQDPGQGLRLIYYSQIVNDFQKGDIAEGYSVSREKKESFPLTVTSAQKNPTAFYLCASSSGETQYFGPGTRLLVL.

The rearrangement joins TRBV5-5 to TRBJ2-1; 10 bases map to TRBD2. The ends lost 3 bases at V and 3 bases at J; junction bases unmatched: 3. CDR1 and CDR2 from the germline V gene are SGHKS and YYEKEE (reference sequence). The CDR3 has 15 amino acids. Written as DNA, the CDR3 is TGTGCCAGCAGCTCTAGCGGGGGAAACTACAATGAGCAGTTCTTC. Protein sequence: CASSSSGGNYNEQFF.

The chain is built from TRBV7-9 and TRBJ2-7; 7 nucleotides line up with TRBD2. Germline loops: CDR1 SEHNR, CDR2 FQNEAQ (reference sequence). The CDR3 has 14 amino acids. V gave up 5 bases and J gave up 4 bases; unmatched junction bases: 8. The CDR3 here is CASSLAERGYEQYF. In nucleotides, the CDR3 is TGTGCCAGCAGCCTCGCGGAGCGGGGATACGAGCAGTACTTC. The whole variable domain, filled in from reference TRBV7-9 and TRBJ2-7, reads DTGVSQNPRHKITKRGQNVTFRCDPISEHNRLYWYRQTLGQGPEFLTYFQNEAQLEKSRLLSDRFSAERPKGSFSTLEIQRTEQGDSAMYLCASSLAERGYEQYFGPGTRLTVT.

This clone was recorded only once. The chain joins TRBV28 to TRBJ1-2; no firm D call. Germline values: CDR1 MDHEN, CDR2 SYDVKM. Trimming cost V 5 bases and J 2 bases, with 9 bases left between them. The CDR3 runs 13 residues. The DNA of the CDR3 is TGTGCCAGCAGTCCGCAGATGAACTATGGCTACACCTTC. Translation: CASSPQMNYGYTF.

This sequence joins TRBV7-8 and TRBJ1-2, with 7 bases that match TRBD1. The V gene's germline CDR1 is SGHVS and CDR2 FQNEAQ. V dropped 0 bases and J dropped 6; count of bases not matched to a gene: 4. The CDR3 sequence is 14 residues long. The CDR3 protein is CASSLARTGDGYTF. CDR3 in DNA: TGTGCCAGCAGCTTAGCTAGGACAGGAGATGGCTACACCTTC.

The rearrangement uses TRBV23-1 and TRBJ1-1, with a weak D call TRBD1 (6 bases). TRBV23-1 is given ORF status, its function remaining uncertain. The CDR3 extends over 17 amino acids. Trimming shortened V by 7 bases and J by 3 bases, and 24 bases separated the two germline ends. This chain's CDR3 is CASTQAPGDDRDTEAFF. Here the CDR3 DNA reads TGCGCCAGCACCCAAGCCCCAGGGGATGATCGGGACACTGAAGCTTTCTTT.

The chain joins TRBV18 to TRBJ1-3, with D perhaps matching TRBD1 (6 bases). This CDR3 comprises 15 residues. The germline V gene has CDR1 KGHSH and CDR2 LQKENI. V dropped 3 bases and J dropped 3 bases, with 12 bases sitting between them. CDR3 loop: CASSPIDRIGNTIYF. The CDR3 DNA sequence: TGTGCCAGCTCACCTATAGACAGGATTGGAAACACCATATATTTT.

V is TRBV6-1 and J is TRBJ2-4; 11 bases align to TRBD1. Germline V gene data show CDR1 as MNHNS and CDR2 as SASEGT. The CDR3 contains 20 residues. The V and J ends lost 4 bases and 0 bases, in that order; junction bases with no gene match: 14. CDR3 protein: CASSAQRTGGEKVAKNIQYF. The CDR3 DNA reads TGTGCCAGCAGTGCCCAAAGGACAGGGGGCGAGAAGGTAGCCAAAAACATTCAGTACTTC.

This clone was detected once. The V and J genes are TRBV19 and TRBJ2-7, with TRBD1 as a possible D gene (5 bases). Deletions cut 4 bases from V and 0 bases from J, with 16 bases between. CDR3 length: 16 amino acids. Germline V gene sequence: CDR1 LNHDA, CDR2 SQIVND (reference sequence). Written as DNA, the CDR3 is TGTGCCAGTAGTACCCCGCAGGGCCCCTACTCCTACGAGCAGTACTTC. Protein sequence: CASSTPQGPYSYEQYF.